The entry that follows covers one T cell receptor beta chain sequence. Profiled with immunoSEQ multiplex PCR; TCRdb holds only in-frame clones, not every one. The sample lists roughly 290,000 clones, 90% seen once, with less than 2% in the top ten. Trimming cost V 3 bases and J 8 bases, with 17 bases left between them. CDR1 SGHVS and CDR2 FQNEAQ come from the germline V gene. The CDR3 contains 15 residues. This specimen comes from a study of blood T cell repertoires in COVID-19. Study-level background: Material from acute and convalescent COVID-19 was sourced from the United States, Italy and Spain. Nucleic acid was either cDNA or gDNA, and it came from T cells, B-cell-depleted T cells, or PBMCs.

In terms of age and location, participants ranged from roughly 18 to 90 years and lived in approximately 24 US areas. Self-reported history from a screening survey and questionnaire set each donor's cohort. What was sequenced was PBMCs or T cells enriched from blood (not recorded which). The chain carries TRBV7-8 and TRBJ1-5, with D perhaps matching TRBD1 (5 bases). The receptor's source is a woman aged 18-29 years with acute COVID-19. The CDR3 nucleotides read TGTGCCAGCAGCTTGAATGGAGGGGTGACGGAGCCCCAGCATTTT. Translation gives CASSLNGGVTEPQHF.